The source of this T cell receptor beta chain is a study of beta chain features in type 1 diabetes. Across the whole study: Similarity in age, gender and cell yields was seen between patients and healthy donors. Findings of the study overall: Across patients, naive, central memory and Treg TCRB repertoires exhibited apparently greater similarity than was observed across healthy donors.

V lost 3 bases and J lost 4, with 4 bases in between. The CDR3 extends over 12 amino acids. CDR1 and CDR2 from the germline V gene are MGHRA and YSYEKL. Worth noting for this clone: No antigen is known for it.

Expressed TCRB transcripts were sequenced, since all the RNA that had been isolated was reverse transcribed. Assay: immunoSEQ multiplex PCR; the TCRdb copy retains only in-frame clones and omits some. The sample consists of approximately 90,000 clones, around a third of them appearing once. This chain uses TRBV4-1 with TRBJ2-1; D ambiguous. This TCR derives from a woman aged 18-29 years in good health. Sequenced input: stem cell memory CD4+ T cells from blood. The CDR3 sequence is CASSHVYNEQFF. CDR3 nucleotide sequence: TGCGCCAGCAGCCACGTGTACAATGAGCAGTTCTTC.